This T cell receptor (beta chain) appears in the sequencing data of a study of tumor T cells in aggressive B-cell lymphoma. Germline V gene sequence: CDR1 SGHRS, CDR2 YFSETQ. CDR3 length: 14 amino acids. The V and J ends lost 3 bases and 4 bases, in that order; junction bases with no gene match: 5. Libraries were prepared by immunoSEQ multiplex PCR; TCRdb keeps only in-frame clonotypes and omits some of them. The repertoire consists of under 3,500 clones, with approximately 93% occurring once and the leading ten covering approximately 2%. The origin of this receptor is an adult with diffuse large B cell lymphoma. The sample consisted of tumor tissue. The chain couples TRBV5-1 to TRBJ1-1; 8 bases are shared with TRBD1. The CDR3 DNA follows: TGCGCCAGCAGCTGGACAGGGATGTCCACTGAAGCTTTCTTT. This sequence encodes CASSWTGMSTEAFF.